The 19 T cell receptor beta chains given below trace back to one sample, sequenced in a study of blood T cells in healthy people across ages (dated by TCRdb to the mid-2010s). The library was made by 5' RACE. The sequencer listed for this sample is Illumina HiSeq 2500. A second PCR of roughly 7 to 12 cycles was run with a J-beta primer mix and a sample-barcoded 5' primer. TCRdb reworked the public reads: Q25 trimming with fastp, MiXCR clone assembly, productive beta chains retained. A single entry per CDR3 protein holds the most common genes and DNA from its merged rows. The sample profile shows around 1,000,000 distinct CDR3 sequences; 20% to 25% of them were found once. Together, the top ten hold approximately 0.71% of the sample. The same sample was also studied in work on T cells of mothers and their children.

The sample comprised blood. The receptors derive from a girl under 10 years old in good health.

The CDR3 is CASSLHGTGVSYEQYF. CDR3 DNA sequence: TGTGCCAGCAGCTTACACGGGACAGGAGTCTCCTACGAGCAGTACTTC. The chain has TRBV7-3 and TRBJ2-5, with 8 nucleotides matching TRBD1. The DNA matches TRBJ2-7 better at its end, which makes the J call doubtful. This CDR3 comprises 16 residues. Germline loops: CDR1 SGHTA, CDR2 FQGTGA.

This clonotype was recorded once. V is TRBV12-3 or TRBV12-4 and J is TRBJ2-3, with D maybe TRBD2 (5 bases). V gave up 10 bases and J gave up 1 base, with 9 bases separating them. The CDR3 sequence is 12 residues long. CDR3 sequence: CATEEGTDTQYF. The CDR3 DNA reads TGTGCCACCGAGGAGGGCACAGATACGCAGTATTTT.

This chain links TRBV28 with TRBJ2-1; D uncertain. In germline, CDR1 is MDHEN, CDR2 SYDVKM. The CDR3 has 14 residues. Trimming stripped 5 bases from V and 0 bases from J, with 8 bases between. This CDR3 reads CASSPRFSYNEQFF. The CDR3 bases are TGTGCCAGCAGTCCCCGGTTCTCCTACAATGAGCAGTTCTTC.

CDR3 sequence: CASIRVRDRGQPQHF. Written as DNA, the CDR3 is TGTGCCAGCATAAGGGTTAGAGACAGGGGCCAGCCCCAGCATTTT. This chain joins TRBV6-1 and TRBJ1-5; 8 bases match TRBD1. The V gene's germline CDR1 is MNHNS and CDR2 SASEGT. With 7 bases clipped from V and 7 bases from J, the junction kept 12 bases outside the gene matches. The CDR3 loop spans 15 amino acids.

This clonotype has a count of ten or more. The chain couples TRBV7-2 to TRBJ2-5; D remains ambiguous. The V and J ends lost 0 bases and 11 bases respectively, with 10 bases between them. CDR1 and CDR2 (germline): SGHTA, FQGNSA. The CDR3 runs 12 residues. This CDR3 is CASSLAHSFQYF. The CDR3 coding sequence is TGTGCCAGCAGCTTAGCCCATTCCTTTCAGTACTTC.

This clonotype was seen a few times. This chain connects TRBV6-6 to TRBJ2-3, with D uncertain. CDR3 length equals 13 residues. Germline V gene sequence: CDR1 MNHNY, CDR2 SVGAGI (reference sequence). Trimming took off 7 bases at V and 3 bases at J, with 11 bases between the two ends. CDR3 sequence reads: CASTHLPTDTQYF. CDR3 nucleotide sequence: TGTGCCAGCACCCACCTCCCAACAGATACGCAGTATTTT.

This chain uses TRBV11-2 with TRBJ2-5; 10 bases line up with TRBD2. TRBJ2-7 explains the end of the DNA better; the J call may be wrong. Germline lookup yields CDR1 SGHAT and CDR2 FQNNGV. This CDR3 is built from 15 residues. CDR3 sequence reads: CASSSLAGEAYEQYF. CDR3 nucleotides: TGTGCCAGCAGCTCCCTAGCGGGAGAAGCCTACGAGCAGTACTTC.

The genes are TRBV20-1 and TRBJ2-7; 8 bases agree with TRBD2. In germline, CDR1 is DFQATT, CDR2 SNEGSKA (reference sequence). Trimming cost V 5 bases and J 5 bases; bases outside gene matches: 11. The CDR3 length is 14 residues. CDR3 residues: CSAVKTSGGDEQYF. The CDR3 DNA follows: TGCAGTGCTGTTAAAACTAGCGGAGGCGACGAGCAGTACTTC.

In its sample, this clonotype was seen a few times. The chain links TRBV7-2 to TRBJ1-1; the D gene is possibly TRBD1 (6 bases). V gave up 6 bases and J gave up 5 bases, with 16 bases separating them. Germline loops: CDR1 SGHTA, CDR2 FQGNSA. The CDR3 sequence is 14 residues long. The CDR3 protein is CASRSTGGVTEAFF. The CDR3 nucleotides read TGTGCCAGCAGGTCAACTGGGGGCGTGACTGAAGCTTTCTTT.

V is TRBV20-1 and J is TRBJ2-2; a weak D match, TRBD1 (5 bases). Germline V lookup: CDR1 DFQATT, CDR2 SNEGSKA (reference sequence). The V gene lost 6 bases and the J gene lost 4 bases, with 15 bases spanning the gap. The CDR3 totals 14 residues. The CDR3 region is CSARDYGSTGELFF. The CDR3 DNA reads TGCAGTGCCAGGGATTACGGATCCACCGGGGAGCTGTTTTTT.

The chain carries TRBV5-1 and TRBJ1-3; D might be TRBD1 (5 bases). The V end lost 2 bases, the J end lost 4 bases, and 13 bases lay between the germline ends. The CDR3 is 15 amino acids. CDR1 and CDR2 (germline): SGHRS, YFSETQ. The CDR3 coding sequence is TGCGCCAGCAGCTTCTGGGGCCTGGGAGGAAACACCATATATTTT. It translates to CASSFWGLGGNTIYF. Full variable domain (remainder filled in from reference TRBV5-1 and TRBJ1-3): KAGVTQTPRYLIKTRGQQVTLSCSPISGHRSVSWYQQTPGQGLQFLFEYFSETQRNKGNFPGRFSGRQFSNSRSEMNVSTLELGDSALYLCASSFWGLGGNTIYFGEGSWLTVV.

This clonotype showed up just a few times. The chain joins TRBV7-9 to TRBJ2-7; 8 bases are shared with TRBD1. Trimming cost V 7 bases and J 7 bases; bases outside gene matches: 15. This CDR3 is 15 amino acids long. Germline CDR1 SEHNR, CDR2 FQNEAQ (reference sequence). The CDR3 coding sequence is TGTGCCAGCACCATCACTAATCAGGGGGCGCGAGAGCAGTACTTC. Amino acid sequence: CASTITNQGAREQYF.

Regarding this clonotype: A read error may account for a junction end that differs from germline. CDR3 sequence: CASSRSSAGELFF. In DNA, the CDR3 is TGTGCTAGCAGCCGATCAAGCGCCGGGGAGCTGTTTTTT. This sequence joins TRBV7-7 and TRBJ2-2; D gene unclear. CDR3 length equals 13 residues. Germline assignment: CDR1 SSHAT and CDR2 FNYEAQ (reference sequence).

This chain links TRBV7-2 with TRBJ2-3; D unresolved. The CDR3 has 16 amino acids. Looked up from germline, CDR1 is SGHTA and CDR2 is FQGNSA. The V gene lost 0 bases and the J gene lost 4 bases, with 14 bases spanning the gap. CDR3 region: CASSLAMNRASDTQYF. The DNA for the CDR3 is TGTGCCAGCAGCTTAGCTATGAATAGGGCCTCAGATACGCAGTATTTT.

This clonotype was detected once. The chain carries TRBV7-9 and TRBJ2-7; D call uncertain. This CDR3 spans 14 amino acids. Germline-derived CDR1 and CDR2 are SEHNR and FQNEAQ (reference sequence). The V gene lost 3 bases and the J gene lost 2 bases, with 11 bases spanning the gap. CDR3 protein: CASSFLDGTYEQYF. Here the CDR3 DNA reads TGTGCCAGCAGCTTTTTGGACGGTACCTACGAGCAGTACTTC.

This clonotype was detected only a few times. The gene calls are TRBV20-1 and TRBJ1-2; D remains unclear. CDR3 length: 11 residues. With 6 bases removed from V and 4 bases from J, the gap between germline ends came to 9 bases. Germline values: CDR1 DFQATT, CDR2 SNEGSKA (reference sequence). The chain's CDR3 is CSAQTVYGYTF. The DNA for the CDR3 is TGCAGTGCCCAGACCGTCTATGGCTACACCTTC.

The genes are TRBV3-1 and TRBJ2-7; D perhaps matches TRBD2 (5 bases). Deletions cut 2 bases from V and 2 bases from J, with 13 bases between. Germline assignment: CDR1 LGHDT and CDR2 YNNKEL (reference sequence). CDR3 size: 15 residues. This CDR3 reads CASSQLRLAPYEQYF. The CDR3 DNA is TGTGCCAGCAGCCAATTGAGGCTAGCTCCCTACGAGCAGTACTTC.

This chain joins TRBV24-1 and TRBJ2-1; tentatively, D is TRBD2 (6 bases). V gave up 2 bases and J gave up 0 bases, with 13 bases separating them. The CDR3 is made up of 17 amino acids. Germline loops: CDR1 KGHDR, CDR2 SFDVKD. The CDR3 DNA follows: TGTGCCACCAGTGATTCTAGCGAGACCCGCTCCTACAATGAGCAGTTCTTC. It encodes CATSDSSETRSYNEQFF.

In this sample, this clonotype turned up a few times. The chain is built from TRBV9 and TRBJ2-7; 7 nucleotides agree with TRBD2. The J segment lost 0 bases and the V segment lost 0 bases, leaving 3 bases of the junction unmatched. CDR1 SGDLS and CDR2 YYNGEE come from the germline V gene. The CDR3 consists of 15 residues. This chain's CDR3 is CASSVGAGSSYEQYF. CDR3 bases: TGTGCCAGCAGCGTAGGAGCGGGAAGCTCCTACGAGCAGTACTTC.